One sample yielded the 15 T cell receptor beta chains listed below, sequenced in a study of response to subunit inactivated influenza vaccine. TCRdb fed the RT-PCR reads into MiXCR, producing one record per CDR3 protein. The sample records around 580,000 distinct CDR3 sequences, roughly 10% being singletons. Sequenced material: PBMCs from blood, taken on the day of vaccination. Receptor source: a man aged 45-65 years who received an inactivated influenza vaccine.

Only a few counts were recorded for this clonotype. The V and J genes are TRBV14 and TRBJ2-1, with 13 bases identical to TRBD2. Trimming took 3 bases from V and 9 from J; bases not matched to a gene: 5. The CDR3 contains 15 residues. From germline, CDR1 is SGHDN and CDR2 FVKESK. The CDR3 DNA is TGTGCCAGCAGCCAGACTAGCGGGGGGCTCAGTGAGCAGTTCTTC. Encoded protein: CASSQTSGGLSEQFF.

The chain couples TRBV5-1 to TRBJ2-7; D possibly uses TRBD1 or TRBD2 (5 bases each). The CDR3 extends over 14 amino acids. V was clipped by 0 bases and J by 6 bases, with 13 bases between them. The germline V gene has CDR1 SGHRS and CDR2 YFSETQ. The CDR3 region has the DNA TGCGCCAGCAGCTTGGTAGTGGGGGATACCGAGCAGTACTTC. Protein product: CASSLVVGDTEQYF. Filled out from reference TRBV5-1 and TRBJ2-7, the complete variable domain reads KAGVTQTPRYLIKTRGQQVTLSCSPISGHRSVSWYQQTPGQGLQFLFEYFSETQRNKGNFPGRFSGRQFSNSRSEMNVSTLELGDSALYLCASSLVVGDTEQYFGPGTRLTVT.

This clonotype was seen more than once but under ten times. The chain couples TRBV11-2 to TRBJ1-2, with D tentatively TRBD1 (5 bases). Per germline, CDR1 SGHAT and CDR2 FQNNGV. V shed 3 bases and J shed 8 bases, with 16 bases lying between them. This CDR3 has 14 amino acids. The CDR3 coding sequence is TGTGCCAGCAGCTTTACAGGAGTGTACGGAGGCTACACCTTC. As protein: CASSFTGVYGGYTF. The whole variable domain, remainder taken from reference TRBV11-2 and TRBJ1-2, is EAGVAQSPRYKIIEKRQSVAFWCNPISGHATLYWYQQILGQGPKLLIQFQNNGVVDDSQLPKDRFSAERLKGVDSTLKIQPAKLEDSAVYLCASSFTGVYGGYTFGSGTRLTVV.

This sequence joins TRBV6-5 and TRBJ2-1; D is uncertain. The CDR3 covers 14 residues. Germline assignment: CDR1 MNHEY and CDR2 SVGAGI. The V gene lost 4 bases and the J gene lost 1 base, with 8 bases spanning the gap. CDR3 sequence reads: CASSSSESYNEQFF. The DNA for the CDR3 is TGTGCCAGCAGTTCGTCAGAGTCCTACAATGAGCAGTTCTTC.

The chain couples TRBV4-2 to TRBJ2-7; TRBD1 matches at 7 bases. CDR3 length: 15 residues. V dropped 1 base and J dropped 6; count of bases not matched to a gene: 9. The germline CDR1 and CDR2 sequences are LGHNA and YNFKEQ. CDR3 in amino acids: CASSQAAGGTREQYF. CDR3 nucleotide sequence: TGTGCCAGCAGCCAAGCGGCAGGGGGAACTCGCGAGCAGTACTTC.

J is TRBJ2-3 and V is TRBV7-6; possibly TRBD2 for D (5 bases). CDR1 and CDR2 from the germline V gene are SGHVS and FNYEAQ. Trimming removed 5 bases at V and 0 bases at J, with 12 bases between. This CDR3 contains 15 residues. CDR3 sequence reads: CASSPQADSTDTQYF. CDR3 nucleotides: TGTGCCAGCAGCCCACAAGCGGATAGCACAGATACGCAGTATTTT.

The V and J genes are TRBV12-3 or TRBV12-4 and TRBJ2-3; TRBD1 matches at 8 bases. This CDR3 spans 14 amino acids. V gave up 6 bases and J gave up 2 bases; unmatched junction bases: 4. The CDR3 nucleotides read TGTGCCAGCAGGACAGGGGTTTACACAGATACGCAGTATTTT. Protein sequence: CASRTGVYTDTQYF.

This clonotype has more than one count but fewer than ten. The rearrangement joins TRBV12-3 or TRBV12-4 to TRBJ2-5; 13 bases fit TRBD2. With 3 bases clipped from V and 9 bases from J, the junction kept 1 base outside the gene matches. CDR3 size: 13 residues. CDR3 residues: CASSFTSGGAQYF. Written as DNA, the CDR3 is TGTGCCAGCAGTTTCACTAGCGGGGGGGCCCAGTACTTC.

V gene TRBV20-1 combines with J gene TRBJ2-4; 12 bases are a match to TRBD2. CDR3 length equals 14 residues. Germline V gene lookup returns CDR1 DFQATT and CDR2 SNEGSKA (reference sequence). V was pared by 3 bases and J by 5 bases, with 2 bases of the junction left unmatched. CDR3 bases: TGCAGTGCTAGGACTAGCGGGGGTCAAAACATTCAGTACTTC. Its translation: CSARTSGGQNIQYF.

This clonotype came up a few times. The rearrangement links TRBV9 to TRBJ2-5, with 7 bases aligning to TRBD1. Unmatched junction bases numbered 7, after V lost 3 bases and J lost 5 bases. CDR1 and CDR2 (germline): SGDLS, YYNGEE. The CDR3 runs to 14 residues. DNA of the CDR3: TGTGCCAGCAGCGCACAGGGGACAGCGGAGACCCAGTACTTC. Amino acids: CASSAQGTAETQYF.

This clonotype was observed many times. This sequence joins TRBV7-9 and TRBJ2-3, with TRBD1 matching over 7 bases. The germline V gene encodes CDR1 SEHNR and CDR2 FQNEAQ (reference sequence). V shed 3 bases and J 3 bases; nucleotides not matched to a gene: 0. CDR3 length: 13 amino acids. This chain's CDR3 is CASSLGQTDTQYF. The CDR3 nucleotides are TGTGCCAGCAGCTTGGGACAGACAGATACGCAGTATTTT.

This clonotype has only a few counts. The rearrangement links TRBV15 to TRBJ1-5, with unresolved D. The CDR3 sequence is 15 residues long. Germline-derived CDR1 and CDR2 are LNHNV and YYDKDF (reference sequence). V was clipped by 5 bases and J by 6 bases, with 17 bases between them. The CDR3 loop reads CATSGVAGSGQPQHF. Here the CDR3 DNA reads TGTGCCACCAGCGGTGTCGCGGGGTCAGGTCAGCCCCAGCATTTT.

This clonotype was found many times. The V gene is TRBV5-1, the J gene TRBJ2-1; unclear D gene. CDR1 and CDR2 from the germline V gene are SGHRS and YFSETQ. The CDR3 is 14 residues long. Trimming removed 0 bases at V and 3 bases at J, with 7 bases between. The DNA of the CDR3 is TGCGCCAGCAGCTTGGACAGAAACTACAATGAGCAGTTCTTC. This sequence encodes CASSLDRNYNEQFF.

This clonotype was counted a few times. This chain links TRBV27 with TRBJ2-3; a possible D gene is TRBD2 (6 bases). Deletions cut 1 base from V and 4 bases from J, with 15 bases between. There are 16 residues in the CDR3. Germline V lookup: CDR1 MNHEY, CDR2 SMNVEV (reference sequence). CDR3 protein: CASSLWGWRGPDTQYF. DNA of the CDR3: TGTGCCAGCAGTTTATGGGGCTGGCGGGGTCCAGATACGCAGTATTTT.

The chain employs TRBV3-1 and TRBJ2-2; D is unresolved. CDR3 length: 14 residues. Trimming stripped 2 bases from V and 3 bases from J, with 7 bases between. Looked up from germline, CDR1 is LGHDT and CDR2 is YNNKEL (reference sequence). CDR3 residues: CASSQMLDTGELFF. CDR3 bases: TGTGCCAGCAGCCAAATGTTGGACACCGGGGAGCTGTTTTTT. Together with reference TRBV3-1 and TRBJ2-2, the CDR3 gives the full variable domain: DTAVSQTPKYLVTQMGNDKSIKCEQNLGHDTMYWYKQDSKKFLKIMFSYNNKELIINETVPNRFSPKSPDKAHLNLHINSLELGDSAVYFCASSQMLDTGELFFGEGSRLTVL.